A selection of T cell receptor beta chains follows, all from one sample in a study of long-term antiretroviral therapy in people with HIV. Clones were sequenced by immunoSEQ multiplex PCR, and TCRdb holds only the in-frame ones, with some missing. Of tens of thousands of clones listed, roughly 85% were seen once; the top ten hold 4.5% to 5%. The specimen was unsorted PBMCs, collected just over 2.7 years before starting antiretroviral therapy. The receptors originated from a woman in her 30s with HIV. Each CDR3 is given with its conserved first and last residue. D genes are given only for firm matches. Where a row states a size, it is once, few, many or the class of an expanded clone; other rows omit it.

DNA	CDR3	D	size	V	J
TGTGCCAGCACCTTACAGGCAAAGGGCGAGCAGTACTTC	CASTLQAKGEQYF	.	.	TRBV6-6	TRBJ2-7
TGCAGCGTTGTACCTAGCGGGGAGACCCAGTACTTC	CSVVPSGETQYF	TRBD2	.	TRBV29-1	TRBJ2-5
TGTGCCAGCAGCGAATACGGCGGGGGCACAGATACGCAGTATTTT	CASSEYGGGTDTQYF	.	.	TRBV5-4	TRBJ2-3
TGTGCCAGCAGTTACTCGGGGGCAGGGGGCGATGGCTACACCTTC	CASSYSGAGGDGYTF	TRBD1	once	TRBV6-5	TRBJ1-2
TGTGCCAGCAGTCCAGGGTATTCTGGCAATCAGCCCCAGCATTTT	CASSPGYSGNQPQHF	.	few	TRBV6-5	TRBJ1-5
TGTGCCAGCAGCCAAGGGGGGGATCAGCCCCAGCATTTT	CASSQGGDQPQHF	.	.	TRBV4-2	TRBJ1-5
TGTGCCAGCAGCCAATCAGCGGGCAGGGGGAGGAATGAGCAGTTCTTC	CASSQSAGRGRNEQFF	.	.	TRBV4-2	TRBJ2-1
TGTGCCAGCAGCCCCTCGCGCGGACAGGGGATGACAGATACGCAGTATTTT	CASSPSRGQGMTDTQYF	TRBD1	.	TRBV5-4	TRBJ2-3
TGTGCCAGCAGCCTGTCAGCGGGGGGCGGCGAGACCCAGTACTTC	CASSLSAGGGETQYF	TRBD2	.	TRBV7-3	TRBJ2-5
TGCGCCAGCAGCTGGCGCCCTACAGGGAGCTATGGCTACACCTTC	CASSWRPTGSYGYTF	.	.	TRBV5-1	TRBJ1-2
TGTGCCAGCAGTCCGAGGGGCGCCCCTAACTATGGCTACACCTTC	CASSPRGAPNYGYTF	.	.	TRBV6-5	TRBJ1-2
TGTGCCAGCAGCTTGGGGAACAGGGGACTAAACACCATATATTTT	CASSLGNRGLNTIYF	TRBD1	once	TRBV7-2	TRBJ1-3
TGTGCCAGCAGCCGGCTCGGCGGAGGAGACACAGATACGCAGTATTTT	CASSRLGGGDTDTQYF	.	once	TRBV5-4	TRBJ2-3
TGTGCCAGCAGCGACGGGCGGGGCAGACTCTCCTACGAGCAGTACTTC	CASSDGRGRLSYEQYF	.	.	TRBV5-6	TRBJ2-7
TGCGCCAGCAGCCAAGATCCAAGGCCGAACACTGAAGCTTTCTTT	CASSQDPRPNTEAFF	.	.	TRBV4-1	TRBJ1-1
TGTGCCAGCAGAGCGGGGGGCCTGGCTGAGCAGTTCTTC	CASRAGGLAEQFF	TRBD2	.	TRBV5-8	TRBJ2-1
TGTGCCAGCAGCTTAGCAGGGGGTGGTCAGCCCCAGCATTTT	CASSLAGGGQPQHF	.	.	TRBV7-6	TRBJ1-5
TGTGCCAGCAGCTTAATATCTGGCGGGGAGCTGTTTTTT	CASSLISGGELFF	.	.	TRBV7-3	TRBJ2-2
TGTGCCAGCAGATTCCGGGACAGGGGGGATCAGCCCCAGCATTTT	CASRFRDRGDQPQHF	TRBD1	.	TRBV6-5	TRBJ1-5
TGCGCCAGCAGCTGGACAGGGGGCGCTTACAATGAGCAGTTCTTC	CASSWTGGAYNEQFF	TRBD1	.	TRBV5-1	TRBJ2-1
TGTGCCAGCAGTGATAGGGTTGGGTACACCGGGGAGCTGTTTTTT	CASSDRVGYTGELFF	.	once	TRBV2	TRBJ2-2
TGTGCCAGCAGCCGACTACTATTCACTGACAATGAGCAGTTCTTC	CASSRLLFTDNEQFF	.	.	TRBV14	TRBJ2-1
TGTGCCAGCTCACCACGACAGGGGGCGGACTATGGCTACACCTTC	CASSPRQGADYGYTF	TRBD1	once	TRBV18	TRBJ1-2
TGTGCCTGGAGCATGAACACTGAAGCTTTCTTT	CAWSMNTEAFF	.	.	TRBV30	TRBJ1-1
TGTGCCAGCAGCACACAGGGTTGGGATCAGCCCCAGCATTTT	CASSTQGWDQPQHF	.	.	TRBV5-8	TRBJ1-5
TGTGCCAGCAGCTTAGAAGGCCCCAAGGCTGGGTATGGCTACACCTTC	CASSLEGPKAGYGYTF	.	.	TRBV7-9	TRBJ1-2
TGCGCCAGCAGCCAGCCAGGGCGGAGCTCCTACAATGAGCAGTTCTTC	CASSQPGRSSYNEQFF	.	.	TRBV4-1	TRBJ2-1
TGTGCCAGCAGTGAATTGGGGGTGGGCACCGGGGAGCTGTTTTTT	CASSELGVGTGELFF	.	.	TRBV2	TRBJ2-2
TGTGCCAGCAGCTCCTGGAGTGGCGTCGGAGGGGTCTTC	CASSSWSGVGGVF	.	.	TRBV11-2	TRBJ2-1
TGTGCCAGCAGCCTCGGGGGACCGGGACAGGGGGCGAGGCATGAGCAGTTCTTC	CASSLGGPGQGARHEQFF	TRBD1	.	TRBV7-2	TRBJ2-1
TGTGCTAGTGGTTTGGGGACAGGGGGCGCGGAGCAGCCCCAGCATTTT	CASGLGTGGAEQPQHF	TRBD1	.	TRBV12-5	TRBJ1-5
TGTGCCAGCAGCTTATTTCCCGGGAGTCCAGATACGCAGTATTTT	CASSLFPGSPDTQYF	.	.	TRBV7-3	TRBJ2-3
TGCGCCAGCAGCGCCCTGGGGACCGGGGAGCTGTTTTTT	CASSALGTGELFF	.	.	TRBV5-1	TRBJ2-2
TGTGCCACTCGGACAGGGGGGTGGACTGAAGCTTTCTTT	CATRTGGWTEAFF	TRBD1	few	TRBV6-5	TRBJ1-1
TGCGCCAGCAGCTTGGTTAACAGGGGGGCCGGGGAGCTGTTTTTT	CASSLVNRGAGELFF	TRBD1	.	TRBV5-1	TRBJ2-2
TGTGCCAGCAGTTCAGAGGGGAATTCAGGATTCGTAGCTTTCTTT	CASSSEGNSGFVAFF	.	.	TRBV28	TRBJ1-1
TGTGCCAGCAGCTCCCAGGGGGGGCACGGCGGGGAGCTGTTTTTT	CASSSQGGHGGELFF	.	.	TRBV7-9	TRBJ2-2
TGTGCCAGTAGTAACTGGGGAAACACTGAAGCTTTCTTT	CASSNWGNTEAFF	.	few	TRBV19	TRBJ1-1
TGTGCCAGCAGCCAAGCATATGTCGCTGAAGCTTTCTTT	CASSQAYVAEAFF	.	.	TRBV4-2	TRBJ1-1
TGTGCCAGCAGCTTACGTTCGGGCCATGAAAAACTGTTTTTT	CASSLRSGHEKLFF	.	few	TRBV13	TRBJ1-4
TGTGCCAGCTCGACGTCGGATAACTATAATTCACCCCTCCACTTT	CASSTSDNYNSPLHF	.	.	TRBV18	TRBJ1-6
TGCGCCAGCAGCCGCCTGGGGCAGCAAGAGACCCAGTACTTC	CASSRLGQQETQYF	.	.	TRBV4-1	TRBJ2-5
TGTGCCAGCAGCCAGCGGATAGGGGGGACAGATACGCAGTATTTT	CASSQRIGGTDTQYF	.	.	TRBV7-9	TRBJ2-3
TGCGCCAGCAGCTTGGAGGGAAATGAGCAGTTCTTC	CASSLEGNEQFF	.	.	TRBV5-1	TRBJ2-1
TGTGCCAGCAGCTTATCCCCGGGACAGGGGGCGAATGAGCAGTTCTTC	CASSLSPGQGANEQFF	TRBD1	.	TRBV7-6	TRBJ2-1
TGTGCCAGCAGCTTGGCCAACGGCTACACCTTC	CASSLANGYTF	.	.	TRBV5-6	TRBJ1-2
TGTGCCAGCAGTGGGGGGACGTCGTATGGCTACACCTTC	CASSGGTSYGYTF	.	once	TRBV25-1	TRBJ1-2
TGTGCCACCAGCAGAGATAGAGGATATCAGCCCCAGCATTTT	CATSRDRGYQPQHF	.	.	TRBV15	TRBJ1-5
TGTGCCAGCAGCTCCCGACAGGGAACCACTGAAGCTTTCTTT	CASSSRQGTTEAFF	TRBD1	.	TRBV7-8	TRBJ1-1
TGTGCCAGCAGTCGGACAGCTTACATGAACACTGAAGCTTTCTTT	CASSRTAYMNTEAFF	.	.	TRBV28	TRBJ1-1
TGTGCCAGCAGCCTCAGAGCTAATGAAAAACTGTTTTTT	CASSLRANEKLFF	.	.	TRBV5-6	TRBJ1-4